Following are 7 T cell receptor beta chains from one sample sequenced in a study of shared clonotypes between healthy human individuals. Sequencing used immunoSEQ multiplex PCR; TCRdb keeps in-frame clones, though not all of them. The profile shows more than 550,000 clones, 92% of them singletons. Terminally differentiated effector memory CD45RA+ cells were excluded from the naive CD8 cells, which were CD45RO-negative and positively selected for CCR7. The sequencing input was naive CD8+ T cells sorted from blood. The receptors were gathered from a man aged 25-45 years in good health.

V usage is TRBV18 and J usage is TRBJ1-4; D is unclear. Between the trimmed V and J ends, which lost 3 bases and 0 bases, there was a span of 8 bases. The CDR3 sequence is 15 residues long. Germline V CDR1 and CDR2: KGHSH, LQKENI. CDR3: CASSPDGATNEKLFF. As DNA, the CDR3 is TGTGCCAGCTCACCGGACGGAGCAACTAATGAAAAACTGTTTTTT.

The chain joins TRBV29-1 to TRBJ1-1; no clear D. The CDR3 totals 13 residues. The germline CDR1 and CDR2 sequences are SQVTM and ANQGSEA. Trimming shortened V by 3 bases and J by 2 bases, and 10 bases separated the two germline ends. CDR3 sequence: CSVEAADNTEAFF. The CDR3 region has the DNA TGCAGCGTTGAGGCGGCAGATAACACTGAAGCTTTCTTT.

The chain couples TRBV7-8 to TRBJ2-7, with 10 nucleotides matching TRBD2. Germline values: CDR1 SGHVS, CDR2 FQNEAQ. This CDR3 region has 13 residues. Trimming cost V 10 bases and J 7 bases; bases outside gene matches: 10. The CDR3 sequence: CATSAGGLGEQYF. DNA for the CDR3: TGTGCCACCTCAGCGGGAGGGCTTGGTGAGCAGTACTTC. Filled out from reference TRBV7-8 and TRBJ2-7, the complete variable domain reads GAGVSQSPRYKVAKRGQDVALRCDPISGHVSLFWYQQALGQGPEFLTYFQNEAQLDKSGLPSDRFFAERPEGSVSTLKIQRTQQEDSAVYLCATSAGGLGEQYFGPGTRLTVT.

The chain uses TRBV10-3 and TRBJ2-2; tentatively, D is TRBD1 (6 bases). The length of the CDR3 is 14 residues. Trimming left V 7 bases short and J 5 bases short, with 14 bases between. CDR1 and CDR2 (germline): ENHRY, SYGVKD. CDR3 nucleotide sequence: TGTGCCATCACCGCGAGGACAGATACCGGGGAGCTGTTTTTT. This codes for CAITARTDTGELFF.

The rearrangement uses TRBV6-5 and TRBJ1-1, with TRBD1 identical over 8 bases. Germline V gene data show CDR1 as MNHEY and CDR2 as SVGAGI. The CDR3 has 13 residues. The V and J ends lost 2 bases and 5 bases, in that order; junction bases with no gene match: 1. CDR3 protein: CASSYRDRTEAFF. The CDR3 coding sequence is TGTGCCAGCAGTTACCGGGACAGGACTGAAGCTTTCTTT.

V is TRBV27 and J is TRBJ2-1; TRBD2 aligns across 7 bases. The trim removed 3 bases at V and 4 bases at J, leaving 6 bases unmatched. This CDR3 is 15 amino acids long. Germline CDR1 is MNHEY and CDR2 is SMNVEV (reference sequence). In DNA form, the CDR3 reads TGTGCCAGCAGTTTTCTAGCGGATCTTTACAATGAGCAGTTCTTC. This codes for CASSFLADLYNEQFF.

V gene TRBV5-1 combines with J gene TRBJ2-3, with D tentatively TRBD2 (6 bases). This CDR3 is built from 14 residues. Germline lookup yields CDR1 SGHRS and CDR2 YFSETQ. Trimming removed 7 bases from V and 0 bases from J, with 12 bases in between. The CDR3 DNA is TGCGCCAGCGGGGGACTTACTAGCACAGATACGCAGTATTTT. This sequence encodes CASGGLTSTDTQYF.